These 30 T cell receptor beta chains were all obtained from the same sample, sequenced in a study of cytomegalovirus exposure and HLA in healthy donors. The PCR employed 60 Vbeta primers together with 13 Jbeta primers. The repertoire was sequenced with immunoSEQ multiplex PCR; TCRdb's copy has only in-frame clones and lacks some. Of some 200,000 clones detected, over 70% appear once; the ten largest clones hold roughly 0.66%. Sequencing was carried out using PBMCs. These receptors all come from a boy aged 2 to 10 in good health and CMV-seronegative.

The chain has TRBV6-6 and TRBJ1-2; D remains unclear. The CDR3 consists of 13 residues. Germline loops: CDR1 MNHNY, CDR2 SVGAGI (reference sequence). Trimming took 0 bases from V and 7 from J, leaving 9 bases between them. The CDR3 DNA reads TGTGCCAGCAGTTACTCATCCGGGTGTGGCTACACCTTC. Translated, it gives CASSYSSGCGYTF.

This clone was recorded once. This chain joins TRBV6-5 and TRBJ1-2; 7 bases align to TRBD1. Germline loops: CDR1 MNHEY, CDR2 SVGAGI. Unmatched junction bases numbered 9, after V lost 7 bases and J lost 1 base. This CDR3 has 15 amino acids. The CDR3 loop is CASKTGTANNYGYTF. CDR3 coding DNA: TGTGCCAGCAAAACCGGGACAGCTAATAACTATGGCTACACCTTC.

The chain recombines TRBV6-5 with TRBJ1-4, with D perhaps matching TRBD1 (6 bases). CDR1 and CDR2 from the germline V gene are MNHEY and SVGAGI. The germline V and J ends were trimmed by 6 bases and 7 bases, with 12 bases remaining between them. The CDR3 runs 13 residues. CDR3 sequence (DNA): TGTGCCAGCAGGGGGACACGGAGTGAAAAACTGTTTTTT. This encodes CASRGTRSEKLFF.

V is TRBV6-5 and J is TRBJ2-1; 13 bases map to TRBD2. Trimming took 6 bases from V and 7 from J; bases not matched to a gene: 6. This CDR3 spans 15 amino acids. Germline V gene sequence: CDR1 MNHEY, CDR2 SVGAGI. CDR3 in amino acids: CASSQGLAGANEQFF. The CDR3, as DNA: TGTGCCAGCAGCCAAGGACTAGCGGGAGCTAATGAGCAGTTCTTC.

The chain is built from TRBV21-1 and TRBJ1-2; the table names TRBD1, a call not compared with the DNA. TRBV21-1 is listed as a pseudogene. The CDR3 has 15 amino acids. CDR3 amino acids: CASSITDRAYVGYTF. Here the CDR3 DNA reads TGTGCCAGCAGCATTACCGACAGAGCGTATGTTGGCTACACCTTC.

V and J are TRBV6-5 and TRBJ2-3; no clear D. The CDR3 consists of 13 residues. Germline CDR1 reads MNHEY; CDR2 reads SVGAGI. The germline V and J ends were trimmed by 3 bases and 4 bases, with 8 bases remaining between them. CDR3 sequence (DNA): TGTGCCAGCAGTTATTATTCGGCAGATACGCAGTATTTT. Protein sequence: CASSYYSADTQYF.

This clone was seen a handful of times. V and J are TRBV5-6 and TRBJ2-7; D not resolved. Germline V gene data show CDR1 as SGHDT and CDR2 as YYEEEE. The CDR3 is 14 residues long. Trimming left V 4 bases short and J 0 bases short, with 11 bases between. The CDR3: CASSPGLSSYEQYF. DNA for the CDR3: TGTGCCAGCAGCCCGGGTTTGAGCTCCTACGAGCAGTACTTC.

This clone came up once. V usage is TRBV6-5 and J usage is TRBJ2-5; 7 positions match TRBD2. Trimming at V came to 6 bases and at J to 5 bases, leaving 12 bases not matched to a gene. From germline, CDR1 is MNHEY and CDR2 SVGAGI. The CDR3 is 15 amino acids. DNA of the CDR3: TGTGCCAGCAGCCTCAGCGGGACCCAGATGGAGACCCAGTACTTC. Translation gives CASSLSGTQMETQYF.

This clone was found a few times. The same CDR3 can be traced to other DNA sequences in this sample. This chain joins TRBV5-6 and TRBJ1-2; no reliable D call. The CDR3 consists of 11 residues. From germline, CDR1 is SGHDT and CDR2 YYEEEE. V lost 0 bases and J 8 bases, leaving 5 bases between the germline ends. The CDR3 DNA follows: TGTGCCAGCAGCTTGGGAGGAGGCTACACCTTC. Its protein product is CASSLGGGYTF.

This clone was detected only a few times. DNA for the CDR3: TGTGCCAGCAGTGAGTCGGGCACTGAAGCTTTCTTT. Translating gives CASSESGTEAFF. The chain couples TRBV6-1 to TRBJ1-1, with D uncertain. The CDR3 is 12 residues long. V dropped 3 bases and J dropped 4 bases, with 6 bases sitting between them. CDR1 MNHNS and CDR2 SASEGT come from the germline V gene.

The V and J genes are TRBV11-3 and TRBJ2-2; 7 bases line up with TRBD1. Germline CDR1 reads SGHNT; CDR2 reads YENEEA. There are 14 residues in the CDR3. After removal of 5 bases from V and 6 bases from J, the junction contained 6 bases not matched to a gene. The CDR3 region is CASSATGVSGELFF. CDR3 nucleotide sequence: TGTGCCAGCAGCGCCACAGGGGTCTCCGGGGAGCTGTTTTTT.

This clone was counted between two and nine times. The gene calls are TRBV18 and TRBJ2-3; D may be TRBD2 (6 bases). The germline V and J ends were trimmed by 0 bases and 5 bases, with 6 bases remaining between them. This CDR3 is built from 13 residues. CDR1 KGHSH and CDR2 LQKENI come from the germline V gene. The CDR3 region has the DNA TGTGCCAGCTCACCACCCGGGGGAGATACGCAGTATTTT. This codes for CASSPPGGDTQYF.

The chain recombines TRBV5-6 with TRBJ2-5, with D uncertain. In germline, CDR1 is SGHDT, CDR2 YYEEEE. The CDR3 consists of 15 residues. V shed 0 bases and J shed 7 bases, with 16 bases lying between them. The CDR3 nucleotides are TGTGCCAGCAGCTTGGTCTGGCGAGCAACGGGGACCCAGTACTTC. Its protein product is CASSLVWRATGTQYF.

V gene TRBV29-1 combines with J gene TRBJ2-4; no clear D gene. Germline assignment: CDR1 SQVTM and CDR2 ANQGSEA. This CDR3 spans 13 amino acids. Trimming shortened V by 7 bases and J by 8 bases, and 18 bases separated the two germline ends. In DNA, the CDR3 is TGCAGCGCCGAAGGTAGTAACTACGACATTCAGTACTTC. It specifies CSAEGSNYDIQYF.

The V and J genes are TRBV7-9 and TRBJ2-1; TRBD2 might be the D (6 bases). V was cut by 4 bases and J by 1 base, with 11 bases left in between. CDR3 size: 15 residues. Germline values: CDR1 SEHNR, CDR2 FQNEAQ (reference sequence). The CDR3 region is CASSSWRGSYNEQFF. Here the CDR3 DNA reads TGTGCCAGCAGCTCGTGGAGGGGATCCTACAATGAGCAGTTCTTC.

This chain joins TRBV29-1 and TRBJ2-7; D gene unclear. Trimming removed 1 base from V and 2 bases from J, with 12 bases in between. Germline V gene data show CDR1 as SQVTM and CDR2 as ANQGSEA. The CDR3 runs 14 residues. CDR3: CSVEGSGPTYEQYF. Written as DNA, the CDR3 is TGCAGCGTTGAAGGTTCAGGCCCCACCTACGAGCAGTACTTC.

The rearrangement joins TRBV7-9 to TRBJ2-5; maybe TRBD1 (5 bases). The germline CDR1 and CDR2 sequences are SEHNR and FQNEAQ (reference sequence). The CDR3 contains 11 residues. Trimming left V 6 bases short and J 5 bases short, with 7 bases between. The CDR3 coding sequence is TGTGCCAGCAGTCCAGGGGAGACCCAGTACTTC. This codes for CASSPGETQYF.

The CDR3 loop reads CASSPRTGNEKLFF. The CDR3 DNA reads as TGCGCCAGCAGCCCGAGGACGGGGAATGAAAAACTGTTTTTT. J is TRBJ1-4 and V is TRBV4-1; D remains ambiguous. V was shortened by 4 bases and J by 5 bases, with 11 bases between the two germline ends. CDR1 is MGHRA and CDR2 is YSYEKL in the germline V gene. The CDR3 has 14 residues.

The chain joins TRBV9 to TRBJ2-5; tentatively, D is TRBD2 (6 bases). This CDR3 has 14 residues. The germline V gene has CDR1 SGDLS and CDR2 YYNGEE. Trimming took 0 bases from V and 2 from J, leaving 8 bases between them. The CDR3 loop is CASSVDAGQETQYF. In nucleotides, the CDR3 is TGTGCCAGCAGCGTAGATGCGGGACAAGAGACCCAGTACTTC. Full variable domain (outside the CDR3, taken from reference TRBV9 and TRBJ2-5): DSGVTQTPKHLITATGQRVTLRCSPRSGDLSVYWYQQSLDQGLQFLIQYYNGEERAKGNILERFSAQQFPDLHSELNLSSLELGDSALYFCASSVDAGQETQYFGPGTRLLVL.

V and J are TRBV19 and TRBJ1-5; 9 nucleotides agree with TRBD1. Trimming took 5 bases from V and 5 from J; bases not matched to a gene: 16. Germline CDR1 and CDR2: LNHDA and SQIVND (reference sequence). The length of the CDR3 is 18 residues. CDR3: CASSRSLGQGRVDQPQHF. Here the CDR3 DNA reads TGTGCCAGTAGTCGGTCGCTGGGACAGGGCAGGGTGGATCAGCCCCAGCATTTT.

The J gene is TRBJ2-1, the V gene TRBV7-2; 10 bases line up with TRBD2. V trimming: 5 bases; J trimming: 0 bases; junction bases outside the gene matches: 4. Germline loops: CDR1 SGHTA, CDR2 FQGNSA. The CDR3 spans 16 residues. CDR3 amino acids: CASSLGLAVSYNEQFF. The CDR3 DNA follows: TGTGCCAGCAGCCTCGGACTAGCGGTCTCCTACAATGAGCAGTTCTTC.

The rearrangement links TRBV9 to TRBJ2-1; D is unclear. Germline CDR1 reads SGDLS; CDR2 reads YYNGEE. CDR3 length equals 15 residues. The ends were cut back, 4 bases at V and 3 bases at J, with 14 bases in the middle. CDR3 in DNA: TGTGCCAGCAGCCCAGATTCAAAATACTACAATGAGCAGTTCTTC. Translating it yields CASSPDSKYYNEQFF.

In DNA, the CDR3 is TGTGCCAGCAGCTTAGCTTTTCGCGGGAGGGCCTGGGGTGAGCAGTTCTTC. It translates to CASSLAFRGRAWGEQFF. V usage is TRBV11-2 and J usage is TRBJ2-1; 9 bases agree with TRBD2. Per germline, CDR1 SGHAT and CDR2 FQNNGV. This CDR3 has 17 amino acids. V dropped 1 base and J dropped 9; count of bases not matched to a gene: 13.

V and J are TRBV11-3 and TRBJ2-5; 11 bases are shared with TRBD1. The CDR3 has 16 amino acids. The junction had 6 bases not matched to a gene; V was cut back by 2 bases and J by 4 bases. Germline V CDR1 and CDR2: SGHNT, YENEEA. The CDR3 DNA follows: TGTGCCAGCAGCTTATGGGGGGACAGGGGGGTAGAGACCCAGTACTTC. Its protein product is CASSLWGDRGVETQYF.

This rearrangement joins TRBV18 to TRBJ2-2; TRBD2 is a possible D gene (6 bases). The germline V and J ends were trimmed by 4 bases and 6 bases, with 18 bases remaining between them. The CDR3 runs to 16 residues. Germline-derived CDR1 and CDR2 are KGHSH and LQKENI. The CDR3: CASSLFTGERAGELFF. In nucleotides, the CDR3 is TGTGCCAGCTCACTATTCACCGGGGAGCGGGCCGGGGAGCTGTTTTTT. Supplemented by reference TRBV18 and TRBJ2-2, the full variable domain reads NAGVMQNPRHLVRRRGQEARLRCSPMKGHSHVYWYRQLPEEGLKFMVYLQKENIIDESGMPKERFSAEFPKEGPSILRIQQVVRGDSAAYFCASSLFTGERAGELFFGEGSRLTVL.

V and J are TRBV11-2 and TRBJ2-1, with D possibly matching TRBD1 (5 bases). Germline CDR1 is SGHAT and CDR2 is FQNNGV. The V end lost 3 bases, the J end lost 8 bases, and 14 bases lay between the germline ends. The CDR3 has 14 amino acids. The CDR3 protein is CASSLGRARDEQFF. The CDR3 nucleotides read TGTGCCAGCAGCTTGGGCAGGGCGAGAGATGAGCAGTTCTTC. Drawing the rest from reference TRBV11-2 and TRBJ2-1, the complete variable domain is EAGVAQSPRYKIIEKRQSVAFWCNPISGHATLYWYQQILGQGPKLLIQFQNNGVVDDSQLPKDRFSAERLKGVDSTLKIQPAKLEDSAVYLCASSLGRARDEQFFGPGTRLTVL.

J is TRBJ2-3 and V is TRBV13; 13 bases fit TRBD2. Losses at the gene ends were 5 bases for V and 3 bases for J; bases not matched to a gene: 11. CDR3 length: 18 residues. Per germline, CDR1 PRHDT and CDR2 FYEKMQ (reference sequence). In nucleotides, the CDR3 is TGTGCCAGCAGCCCTGGACTAGCGGGAGAGAGCGGGACAGATACGCAGTATTTT. As protein: CASSPGLAGESGTDTQYF. The full variable domain, in which reference TRBV13 and TRBJ2-3 provide the parts outside the CDR3, is AAGVIQSPRHLIKEKRETATLKCYPIPRHDTVYWYQQGPGQDPQFLISFYEKMQSDKGSIPDRFSAQQFSDYHSELNMSSLELGDSALYFCASSPGLAGESGTDTQYFGPGTRLTVL.

The gene calls are TRBV18 and TRBJ2-3, with a possible D match to TRBD2 (6 bases). The germline CDR1 and CDR2 sequences are KGHSH and LQKENI. Trimming cost V 6 bases and J 6 bases, with 16 bases left between them. The CDR3 length is 14 residues. In DNA, the CDR3 is TGTGCCAGCTCCCACGGGACTCCCAGCGATACGCAGTATTTT. It specifies CASSHGTPSDTQYF. Based on the CDR3 plus reference TRBV18 and TRBJ2-3, the full variable domain is NAGVMQNPRHLVRRRGQEARLRCSPMKGHSHVYWYRQLPEEGLKFMVYLQKENIIDESGMPKERFSAEFPKEGPSILRIQQVVRGDSAAYFCASSHGTPSDTQYFGPGTRLTVL.

This chain joins TRBV6-5 and TRBJ2-5, with 8 bases lining up with TRBD1. This CDR3 has 16 residues. Germline values: CDR1 MNHEY, CDR2 SVGAGI. V trimming: 0 bases; J trimming: 4 bases; junction bases outside the gene matches: 7. In DNA form, the CDR3 reads TGTGCCAGCAGTTACTCTCGGACAGGGAAGTTAGAGACCCAGTACTTC. Translating it yields CASSYSRTGKLETQYF.

The V gene is TRBV6-1, the J gene TRBJ2-2; D gene ambiguous. V was shortened by 4 bases and J by 6 bases, with 9 bases between the two germline ends. The CDR3 length is 13 residues. Germline CDR1 reads MNHNS; CDR2 reads SASEGT. CDR3 in amino acids: CASSVVGAGELFF. The CDR3 DNA reads as TGTGCCAGCAGTGTCGTGGGCGCCGGGGAGCTGTTTTTT.